The present T cell receptor beta chain was sequenced within a study of neoadjuvant anti-PD-1 for oral cavity cancer. Study information: Patients without progression received a fourth nivolumab dose around day 43, then surgical resection on days 50-56.

The sample holds a few counts of this clone. The antigen is not known. Germline-derived CDR1 and CDR2 are MGHRA and YSYEKL. Trimming left V 2 bases short and J 0 bases short, with 17 bases between. This CDR3 region has 17 residues. Regarding the study as a whole: Only a few patients per response group were TCR-analyzed; validation needed. Treg/Th17 ratio rose with pretreatment blood and fell with post-treatment tumor TCRbeta clonality.

Most PBMC samples had approximately 470 ng input DNA in six replicates. Repertoires were generated with immunoSEQ multiplex PCR, while TCRdb's copy carries only in-frame clones and drops some. The sample holds about 72,000 clones, around 88% seen once. The clonotype comes from a person aged 40 to 85 with oral cavity squamous cell carcinoma. This sample comprised PBMCs, obtained before nivolumab (anti-PD-1) treatment. The chain is built from TRBV4-1 and TRBJ2-7; D possibly corresponds to TRBD1 (6 bases). CDR3 residues: CASSQYKDSVSSYEQYF. The CDR3 coding sequence is TGCGCCAGCAGCCAATATAAGGACAGCGTAAGCTCCTACGAGCAGTACTTC.